The present TCR beta chain was sequenced within a study of blood T cell repertoires in COVID-19 (dated by TCRdb to about 2020). At the level of the whole study: Collaborator samples came from the United States, Italy and Spain and covered acute and convalescent phases of COVID-19. The material from the prospective study consisted of cDNA or gDNA derived from T cells, B-cell-depleted T cells, or PBMCs. Subjects who had been exposed to COVID-19, were actively infected with it, or had recovered from it provided the deeply sampled blood TCRbeta repertoires that made up the dataset. The repertoires were released in a freely available public database intended as a resource for research on the immune response to SARS-CoV-2. The samples were drawn from the first 160 participants of the ongoing ImmuneRACE study and from some 1,300 subjects provided by 6 global collaborators. Sample metadata almost always included a de-identified subject ID, COVID-19 status, age in years and sex. Where HLA class I and class II types were available, the types were taken from metadata supplied by the sample provider, not from assay-based typing.

This clone came up a few times. Its binding antigen is unknown. Within one base of it there is no much larger clone, and no base qualities were kept. Collaborating institutions collected whole blood in K2EDTA tubes following their own protocols. For TCRbeta analysis, collaborator samples were shipped as frozen whole blood, as isolated PBMCs, or as DNA extracted from either sample type. The junction carries 12 bases between V and J, which are trimmed by 10 bases and 0 bases respectively. The germline V gene (reference sequence) gives CDR1 as LNHDA and CDR2 as SQIVND. The CDR3 sequence holds 14 residues, the cysteine and phenylalanine included. The sequence is cut down to CDR3 DNA, 42 bases in frame from base 1. What the work shows at the level of the full study, not this receptor alone: The quantity of clinical and demographic metadata differed by source and by participant and was supplied without curation.

The immunoSEQ Assay, a bias-controlled multiplex PCR, was used to amplify TCRbeta CDR3 regions from genomic DNA. The authors' pipeline ran thus. The number of nucleated cells in each sample was estimated by amplification of reference gene primers within the assay. Sequence reads were collapsed and filtered to measure the absolute abundance of every unique TCRbeta CDR3 rearrangement. For each sample, productive Simpson clonality was calculated by taking the square root of Simpson's diversity index across productive rearrangements. TCRdb retrieved this table from immuneACCESS and kept in-frame rearrangements only. Not all clones are present; in checked studies, unresolved V genes account for under half, and no reason is known for the remainder. The DNA was the basis for D and trimming; V, J and clone size are from that table. Here the sample has roughly 14,000 clones; around 67% occur a single time. The biggest ten clones account for roughly 19% of the sample.

The sample taken for sequencing was peripheral blood. The source of this sequence is a boy younger than 10 with active or convalescent COVID-19. Recombination linked TRBV19 to TRBJ1-4; D gene: possibly TRBD1, on 5 matching bases. In nucleotides, the sequence is TGTGCCACTCGACAGCCGACAACTAATGAAAAACTGTTTTTT. Its protein is CATRQPTTNEKLFF. Joined to the reference TRBV19 and TRBJ1-4 proteins, this CDR3 gives the full variable domain: DGGITQSPKYLFRKEGQNVTLSCEQNLNHDAMYWYRQDPGQGLRLIYYSQIVNDFQKGDIAEGYSVSREKKESFPLTVTSAQKNPTAFYLCATRQPTTNEKLFFGSGTQLSVL.